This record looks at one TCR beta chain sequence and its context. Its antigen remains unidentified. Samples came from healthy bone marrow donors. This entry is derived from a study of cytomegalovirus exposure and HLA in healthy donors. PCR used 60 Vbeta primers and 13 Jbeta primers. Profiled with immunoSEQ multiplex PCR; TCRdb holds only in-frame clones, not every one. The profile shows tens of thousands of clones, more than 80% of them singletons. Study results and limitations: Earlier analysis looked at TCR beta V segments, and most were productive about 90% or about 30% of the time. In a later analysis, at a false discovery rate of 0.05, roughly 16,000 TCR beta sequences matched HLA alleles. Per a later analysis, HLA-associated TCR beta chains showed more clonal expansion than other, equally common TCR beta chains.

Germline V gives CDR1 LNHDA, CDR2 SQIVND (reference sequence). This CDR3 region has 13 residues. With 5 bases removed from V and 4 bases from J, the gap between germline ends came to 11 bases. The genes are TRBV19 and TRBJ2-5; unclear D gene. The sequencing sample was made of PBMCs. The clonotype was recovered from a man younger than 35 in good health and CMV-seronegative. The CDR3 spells CASSQRSTETQYF. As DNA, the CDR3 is TGTGCCAGTAGTCAACGGTCTACAGAGACCCAGTACTTC.